The 21 T cell receptor beta chains below all came from one sample that was sequenced in a study of blood T cell repertoires in COVID-19. The data were produced by immunoSEQ multiplex PCR, yet TCRdb's version contains in-frame clones alone and is incomplete. The table has around 280,000 clones, about 90% seen once. Sequenced input: PBMCs or T cells enriched from blood (not recorded which). The receptors were sampled from a woman aged 18-29 years with acute COVID-19.

V gene TRBV30 combines with J gene TRBJ1-1; tentatively, D is TRBD1 (5 bases). The CDR3 covers 15 residues. Trimming left V 1 base short and J 3 bases short, with 15 bases between. In germline, CDR1 is GTSNPN, CDR2 SVGIG (reference sequence). The CDR3 loop is CAWSDPWGRYTEAFF. As DNA, the CDR3 is TGTGCCTGGAGTGACCCCTGGGGGAGGTACACTGAAGCTTTCTTT.

The chain is built from TRBV5-1 and TRBJ1-4, with D perhaps TRBD1 (5 bases). Germline V gives CDR1 SGHRS, CDR2 YFSETQ. Between the trimmed V and J ends, which lost 2 bases and 4 bases, there was a span of 9 bases. The CDR3 is 14 amino acids. The CDR3 sequence is CASSFDSLNEKLFF. The CDR3 bases are TGCGCCAGCAGCTTCGACAGCCTTAATGAAAAACTGTTTTTT.

This clone was recorded a few times. V is TRBV5-8 and J is TRBJ1-4; 8 bases fit TRBD1. Germline V gene sequence: CDR1 SGHTS, CDR2 YDEGEE. V dropped 0 bases and J dropped 2; count of bases not matched to a gene: 6. This CDR3 comprises 17 residues. CDR3 sequence reads: CASSLVQGATTNEKLFF. CDR3 sequence (DNA): TGTGCCAGCAGCTTGGTTCAGGGGGCTACTACTAATGAAAAACTGTTTTTT.

The chain couples TRBV10-2 to TRBJ2-7, with 8 bases lining up with TRBD2. Per the germline V gene, CDR1 is WSHSY and CDR2 is SAAADI. V shed 6 bases and J 2 bases; nucleotides not matched to a gene: 3. The CDR3 sequence is 13 residues long. The CDR3 loop reads CASRPGLAYEQYF. In DNA form, the CDR3 reads TGCGCCAGCAGGCCGGGACTAGCCTACGAGCAGTACTTC.

A few counts support this clone. The chain combines TRBV29-1 with TRBJ2-1; D is perhaps TRBD2 (6 bases). The CDR3 is made up of 16 amino acids. Germline V lookup: CDR1 SQVTM, CDR2 ANQGSEA. V shed 1 base and J shed 7 bases, with 20 bases lying between them. The CDR3 DNA reads as TGCAGCGTTGAAGCCCAATGGGGGGAGCCGTTTAATGAGCAGTTCTTC. Protein: CSVEAQWGEPFNEQFF.

V usage is TRBV4-1 and J usage is TRBJ2-7; 10 bases are a match to TRBD2. CDR3 size: 14 residues. CDR1 is MGHRA, CDR2 YSYEKL, per germline. The V segment lost 6 bases and the J segment 2 bases; nucleotides outside the gene matches: 4. The DNA of the CDR3 is TGCGCCAGCAGAACAGCGGGAGGGCCCTACGAGCAGTACTTC. Encoded protein: CASRTAGGPYEQYF.

The chain combines TRBV9 with TRBJ2-1; D is perhaps TRBD1 (5 bases). Germline V gene lookup returns CDR1 SGDLS and CDR2 YYNGEE. V was shortened by 0 bases and J by 1 base, with 14 bases between the two germline ends. The CDR3 is made up of 17 amino acids. The CDR3 nucleotides are TGTGCCAGCAGCGTAGTTCCGACAGCTTCTTCCTACAATGAGCAGTTCTTC. Its protein product is CASSVVPTASSYNEQFF.

V and J are TRBV19 and TRBJ2-3; D uncertain. V shed 6 bases and J shed 2 bases, with 6 bases lying between them. CDR3 length: 12 amino acids. Germline V gene lookup returns CDR1 LNHDA and CDR2 SQIVND (reference sequence). The CDR3 reads CASRRSTDTQYF. In DNA form, the CDR3 reads TGTGCCAGTAGACGGTCCACAGATACGCAGTATTTT.

V gene TRBV18 combines with J gene TRBJ2-2, with TRBD2 identical over 7 bases. Germline V gene data show CDR1 as KGHSH and CDR2 as LQKENI. V was pared by 4 bases and J by 4 bases, with 9 bases of the junction left unmatched. This CDR3 has 16 residues. As DNA, the CDR3 is TGTGCCAGCTCACTTAAAGGGCTAGCGGCCACCGGGGAGCTGTTTTTT. It yields the protein CASSLKGLAATGELFF.

This rearrangement joins TRBV11-3 to TRBJ2-7; TRBD1 matches 7 bases. Germline values: CDR1 SGHNT, CDR2 YENEEA. The CDR3 has 13 amino acids. The trim removed 5 bases at V and 6 bases at J, leaving 7 bases unmatched. CDR3 bases: TGTGCCAGCAGCCCTAGACAGGGAGCCGAGCAGTACTTC. This translates into CASSPRQGAEQYF.

This clone has just a few counts. The chain links TRBV6-1 to TRBJ1-5; 7 nucleotides agree with TRBD1. CDR1 and CDR2 from the germline V gene are MNHNS and SASEGT. V gave up 3 bases and J gave up 7 bases; unmatched junction bases: 9. This CDR3 has 15 residues. CDR3 residues: CASSELRQGRQPQHF. In DNA form, the CDR3 reads TGTGCCAGCAGTGAGCTTCGACAGGGCCGACAGCCCCAGCATTTT.

This sequence joins TRBV20-1 and TRBJ2-5; 8 bases align to TRBD2. Per the germline V gene, CDR1 is DFQATT and CDR2 is SNEGSKA (reference sequence). The CDR3 contains 14 residues. J gave up 2 bases and V 3 bases, and 5 bases lay outside the gene matches. The CDR3 sequence is CSASLAGQQETQYF. The CDR3, as DNA: TGCAGTGCTAGTCTAGCGGGCCAGCAAGAGACCCAGTACTTC.

To note about this clone: Other DNA sequences in the sample encode the same CDR3. V gene TRBV28 combines with J gene TRBJ2-3; D might be TRBD2 (5 bases). Per germline, CDR1 MDHEN and CDR2 SYDVKM. V dropped 1 base and J dropped 4 bases, with 9 bases sitting between them. This CDR3 has 14 residues. The CDR3 region is CASSLSGGPDTQYF. The CDR3 nucleotides are TGTGCCAGCAGTTTATCTGGCGGGCCAGATACGCAGTATTTT.

This clone occurred once. The CDR3 DNA is TGTGCCAGCAGTGATGACAGTAAGAATGAAAAACTGTTTTTT. This sequence encodes CASSDDSKNEKLFF. V gene TRBV25-1 combines with J gene TRBJ1-4; perhaps TRBD1 as D (5 bases). V was cut by 3 bases and J by 5 bases, with 10 bases left in between. CDR3 length: 14 amino acids. The germline V gene has CDR1 MGHDK and CDR2 SYGVNS.

This rearrangement joins TRBV3-1 (or the pseudogene TRBV3-2) to TRBJ2-6; D gene ambiguous. The CDR3 totals 16 residues. CDR1 is LGHDT, CDR2 YNNKEL, per germline (reference sequence). The ends were cut back, 4 bases at V and 0 bases at J, with 10 bases in the middle. The CDR3 DNA reads TGTGCCAGCAGCCTCCGACACGGCTCTGGGGCCAACGTCCTGACTTTC. As protein: CASSLRHGSGANVLTF.

The rearrangement joins TRBV19 to TRBJ2-1; possible D gene TRBD2, 6 bases. Germline V CDR1 and CDR2: LNHDA, SQIVND (reference sequence). The germline V and J ends were trimmed by 7 bases and 2 bases, with 12 bases remaining between them. This CDR3 is built from 14 residues. The CDR3, as DNA: TGTGCCAGTACCGCGGGAATGACCTACAATGAGCAGTTCTTC. This gives the protein CASTAGMTYNEQFF.

This clone was seen a single time. V gene TRBV6-2 or TRBV6-3 combines with J gene TRBJ2-7, with a weak D call TRBD1 (7 bases). Looked up from germline, CDR1 is MNHEY and CDR2 is SVGEGT. This CDR3 comprises 14 residues. Trimming removed 6 bases from V and 2 bases from J, with 14 bases in between. The CDR3 DNA sequence: TGTGCCAGCAGCCCGGGACAGCGGGCCTACGAGCAGTACTTC. Its protein product is CASSPGQRAYEQYF.

This chain connects TRBV28 to TRBJ2-1; D possibly corresponds to TRBD2 (7 bases). CDR3 length equals 14 residues. V was cut by 3 bases and J by 6 bases, with 12 bases left in between. Germline V gives CDR1 MDHEN, CDR2 SYDVKM. CDR3 DNA sequence: TGTGCCAGCAGTTTGGCGGGGGCTAGCAATGAGCAGTTCTTC. Translation: CASSLAGASNEQFF.

The CDR3 DNA reads as TGTGCCAGCAGCGTAGGGGAGGGAGGTCGTAATGAAAAACTGTTTTTT. This codes for CASSVGEGGRNEKLFF. V and J are TRBV9 and TRBJ1-4; D ambiguous. The V gene lost 0 bases and the J gene lost 4 bases, with 13 bases spanning the gap. Germline V gene sequence: CDR1 SGDLS, CDR2 YYNGEE. This CDR3 comprises 16 residues.

V is TRBV4-3 and J is TRBJ2-1; TRBD2 aligns across 10 bases. The germline V gene encodes CDR1 LGHNA and CDR2 YSLEER. With 3 bases clipped from V and 6 bases from J, the junction kept 26 bases outside the gene matches. This CDR3 has 22 residues. Here the CDR3 reads CASSQAVGLAETIGVGRNEQFF. CDR3 nucleotides: TGCGCCAGCAGCCAGGCAGTCGGACTAGCGGAAACCATCGGGGTAGGACGCAATGAGCAGTTCTTC.

The genes are TRBV28 and TRBJ2-6; 8 positions agree with TRBD1. The length of the CDR3 is 17 residues. Germline V gene lookup returns CDR1 MDHEN and CDR2 SYDVKM. The V gene end was trimmed by 7 bases and the J gene end by 3 bases; junction bases not matched to a gene: 11. The CDR3, as DNA: TGTGCCAGCAAACCACGGGACAGGTACTATGGGGCCAACGTCCTGACTTTC. It is translated as CASKPRDRYYGANVLTF.